This TCR beta chain was sequenced for a study of blood T cell repertoires in COVID-19. Background on the study: PBMCs, B-cell-depleted T cells, or T cells were the source of the cDNA or gDNA that made up the material.

Which cohort a participant joined came from the clinical history participants gave. The germline V and J ends were trimmed by 2 bases and 1 base, with 11 bases remaining between them. The CDR3 has 15 amino acids. Germline V gene sequence: CDR1 SGHVS, CDR2 FQNEAQ. In the original analysis: Cell counts per sample came from amplifying reference gene primers. Sequenced by immunoSEQ multiplex PCR; TCRdb stores in-frame clones only, minus some. V and J calls and clone size are given by that table; D and trimming were obtained from the DNA. In the table there are roughly 260,000 clones, 87% of which are singletons.

This TCR came from a young woman with acute COVID-19. Sequenced input: PBMCs or T cells enriched from blood (not recorded which). The V gene is TRBV7-8, the J gene TRBJ1-1; tentative D call: TRBD1 (6 bases). CDR3 coding DNA: TGTGCCAGCAGCTTACGGGGGGCCGCGAACACTGAAGCTTTCTTT. As protein: CASSLRGAANTEAFF. Full variable domain (rest looked up from reference TRBV7-8 and TRBJ1-1): GAGVSQSPRYKVAKRGQDVALRCDPISGHVSLFWYQQALGQGPEFLTYFQNEAQLDKSGLPSDRFFAERPEGSVSTLKIQRTQQEDSAVYLCASSLRGAANTEAFFGQGTRLTVV.